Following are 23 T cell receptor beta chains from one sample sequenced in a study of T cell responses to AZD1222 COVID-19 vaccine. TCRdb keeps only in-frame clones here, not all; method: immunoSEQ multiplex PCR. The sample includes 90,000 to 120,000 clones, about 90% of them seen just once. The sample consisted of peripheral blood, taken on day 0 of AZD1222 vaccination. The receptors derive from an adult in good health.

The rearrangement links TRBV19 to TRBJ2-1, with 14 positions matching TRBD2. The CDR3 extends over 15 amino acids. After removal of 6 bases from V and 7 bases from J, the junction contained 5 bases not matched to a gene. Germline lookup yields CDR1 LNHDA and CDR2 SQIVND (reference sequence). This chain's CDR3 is CASRLGTSGGNEQFF. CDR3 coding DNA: TGTGCCAGTAGATTAGGGACTAGCGGGGGTAATGAGCAGTTCTTC.

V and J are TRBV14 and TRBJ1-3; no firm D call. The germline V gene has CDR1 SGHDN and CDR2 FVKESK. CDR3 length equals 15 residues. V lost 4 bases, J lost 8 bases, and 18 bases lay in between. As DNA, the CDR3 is TGTGCCAGCAGCCGAGAACGGGCCCTGATAGACACCATATATTTT. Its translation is CASSRERALIDTIYF. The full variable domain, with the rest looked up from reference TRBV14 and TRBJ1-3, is EAGVTQFPSHSVIEKGQTVTLRCDPISGHDNLYWYRRVMGKEIKFLLHFVKESKQDESGMPNNRFLAERTGGTYSTLKVQPAELEDSGVYFCASSRERALIDTIYFGEGSWLTVV.

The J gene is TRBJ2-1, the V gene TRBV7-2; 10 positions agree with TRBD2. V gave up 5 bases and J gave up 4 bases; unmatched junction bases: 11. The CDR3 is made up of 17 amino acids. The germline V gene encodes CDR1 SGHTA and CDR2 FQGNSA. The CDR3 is CASSPNLLAGLYNEQFF. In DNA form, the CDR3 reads TGTGCCAGCAGCCCGAATTTACTAGCGGGGTTATACAATGAGCAGTTCTTC.

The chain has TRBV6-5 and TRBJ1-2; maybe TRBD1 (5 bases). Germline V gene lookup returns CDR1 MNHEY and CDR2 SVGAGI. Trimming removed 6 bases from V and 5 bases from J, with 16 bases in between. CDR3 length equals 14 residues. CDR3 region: CASSRQRDGYGYTF. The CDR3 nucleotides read TGTGCCAGCAGCCGACAGAGAGATGGGTATGGCTACACCTTC.

The CDR3 DNA sequence: TGCGCCAGCAGCCAAGATCGGGGGACCTACTATGGCTACACCTTC. Protein: CASSQDRGTYYGYTF. The V call is TRBV4-3, the J call TRBJ1-2, with D possibly matching TRBD1 (5 bases). Trimming stripped 0 bases from V and 3 bases from J, with 11 bases between. CDR1 and CDR2 from the germline V gene are LGHNA and YSLEER. There are 15 residues in the CDR3.

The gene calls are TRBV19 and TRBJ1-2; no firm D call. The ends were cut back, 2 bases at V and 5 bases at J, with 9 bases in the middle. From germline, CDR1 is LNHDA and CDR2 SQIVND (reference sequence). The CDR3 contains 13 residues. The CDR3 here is CASSIISEYGYTF. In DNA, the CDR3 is TGTGCCAGTAGTATAATTTCAGAATATGGCTACACCTTC.

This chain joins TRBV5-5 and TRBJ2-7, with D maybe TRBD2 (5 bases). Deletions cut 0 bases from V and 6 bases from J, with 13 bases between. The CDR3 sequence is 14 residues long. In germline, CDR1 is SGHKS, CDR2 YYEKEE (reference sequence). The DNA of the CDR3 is TGTGCCAGCAGCTTGGCCCGTCAGGCGGGCGAGCAGTACTTC. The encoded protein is CASSLARQAGEQYF.

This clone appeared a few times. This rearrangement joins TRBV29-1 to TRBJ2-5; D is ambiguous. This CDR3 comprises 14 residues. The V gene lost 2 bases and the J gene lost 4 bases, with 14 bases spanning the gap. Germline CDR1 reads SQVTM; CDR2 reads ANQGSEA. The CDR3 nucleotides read TGCAGCGTTGAACGGGTGGGATCGGGAGAGACCCAGTACTTC. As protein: CSVERVGSGETQYF.

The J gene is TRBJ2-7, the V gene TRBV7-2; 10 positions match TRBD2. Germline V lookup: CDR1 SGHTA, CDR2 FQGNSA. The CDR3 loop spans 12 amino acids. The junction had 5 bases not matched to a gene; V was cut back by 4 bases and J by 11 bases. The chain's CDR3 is CASSSCLAGEYF. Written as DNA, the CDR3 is TGTGCCAGCAGCTCATGTCTAGCGGGGGAGTACTTC.

The CDR3 DNA reads TGTGCCAGCAGCACTACCAGGGGCAATCAGCCCCAGCATTTT. It translates to CASSTTRGNQPQHF. This chain links TRBV6-5 with TRBJ1-5; TRBD1 is a possible D gene (5 bases). The CDR3 length is 14 residues. Germline V lookup: CDR1 MNHEY, CDR2 SVGAGI. V lost 6 bases to trimming and J lost 2 bases, with 11 bases between them.

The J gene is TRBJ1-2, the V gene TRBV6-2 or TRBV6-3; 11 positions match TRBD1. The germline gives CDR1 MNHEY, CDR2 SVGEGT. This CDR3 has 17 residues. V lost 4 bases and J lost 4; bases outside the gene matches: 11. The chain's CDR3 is CASSWGASDRGLYGYTF. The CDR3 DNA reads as TGTGCCAGCAGTTGGGGTGCTTCGGACAGGGGGCTCTATGGCTACACCTTC.

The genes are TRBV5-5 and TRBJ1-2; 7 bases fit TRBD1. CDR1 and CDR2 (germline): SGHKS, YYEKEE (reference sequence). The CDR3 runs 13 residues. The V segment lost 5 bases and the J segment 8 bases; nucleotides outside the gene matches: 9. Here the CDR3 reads CASRPVGGSGYTF. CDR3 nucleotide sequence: TGTGCCAGCAGACCCGTAGGGGGCTCCGGCTACACCTTC.

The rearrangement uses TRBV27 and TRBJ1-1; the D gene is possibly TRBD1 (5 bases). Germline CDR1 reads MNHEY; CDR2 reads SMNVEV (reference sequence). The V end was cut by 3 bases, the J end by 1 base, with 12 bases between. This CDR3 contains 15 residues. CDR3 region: CASSLRGASNTEAFF. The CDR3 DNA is TGTGCCAGCAGTTTGCGAGGGGCCTCGAACACTGAAGCTTTCTTT.

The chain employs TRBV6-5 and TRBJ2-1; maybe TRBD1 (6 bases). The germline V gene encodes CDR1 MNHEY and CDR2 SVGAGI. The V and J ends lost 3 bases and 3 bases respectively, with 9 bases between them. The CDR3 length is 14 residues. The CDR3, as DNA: TGTGCCAGCAGTTATGAGGGGGTCTACAATGAGCAGTTCTTC. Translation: CASSYEGVYNEQFF.

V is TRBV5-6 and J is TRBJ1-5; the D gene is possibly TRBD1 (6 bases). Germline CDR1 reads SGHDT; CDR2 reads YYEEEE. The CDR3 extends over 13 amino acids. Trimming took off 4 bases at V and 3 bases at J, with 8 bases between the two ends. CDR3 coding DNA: TGTGCCAGCAGCCGGGGGGCCAATCAGCCCCAGCATTTT. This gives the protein CASSRGANQPQHF.

The DNA for the CDR3 is TGCAGCGTTGACCCGTTGAGGGACAACCTGGGGACCCAGTACTTC. This sequence encodes CSVDPLRDNLGTQYF. The gene calls are TRBV29-1 and TRBJ2-5; possibly TRBD1 for D (6 bases). This CDR3 spans 15 amino acids. The V end lost 3 bases, the J end lost 7 bases, and 21 bases lay between the germline ends. Looked up from germline, CDR1 is SQVTM and CDR2 is ANQGSEA.

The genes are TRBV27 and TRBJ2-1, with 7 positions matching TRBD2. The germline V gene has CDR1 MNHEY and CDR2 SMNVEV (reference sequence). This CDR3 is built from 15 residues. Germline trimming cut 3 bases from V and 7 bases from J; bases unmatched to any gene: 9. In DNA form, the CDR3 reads TGTGCCAGCAGTTTCTGGCAGGGAGCGGGAAATGAGCAGTTCTTC. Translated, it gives CASSFWQGAGNEQFF.

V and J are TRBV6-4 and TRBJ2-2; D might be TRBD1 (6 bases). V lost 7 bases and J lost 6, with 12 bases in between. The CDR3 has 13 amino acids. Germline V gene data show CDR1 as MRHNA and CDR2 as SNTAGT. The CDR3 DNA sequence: TGTGCCAGCATTAACAGGGTCCCCGGGGAGCTGTTTTTT. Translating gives CASINRVPGELFF.

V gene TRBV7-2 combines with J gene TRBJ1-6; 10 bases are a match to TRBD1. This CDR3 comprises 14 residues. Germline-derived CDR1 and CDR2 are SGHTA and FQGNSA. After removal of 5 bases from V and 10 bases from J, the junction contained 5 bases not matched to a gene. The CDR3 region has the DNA TGTGCCAGCAGCGCGACAGGGGGCACATCACCCCTCCACTTT. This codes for CASSATGGTSPLHF.

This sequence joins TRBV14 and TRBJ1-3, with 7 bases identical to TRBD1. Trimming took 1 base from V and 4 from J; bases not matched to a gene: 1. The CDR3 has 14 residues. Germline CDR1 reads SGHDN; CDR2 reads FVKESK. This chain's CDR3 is CASSQGQGGNTIYF. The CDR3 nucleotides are TGTGCCAGCAGCCAAGGACAGGGAGGAAACACCATATATTTT. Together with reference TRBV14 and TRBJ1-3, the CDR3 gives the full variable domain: EAGVTQFPSHSVIEKGQTVTLRCDPISGHDNLYWYRRVMGKEIKFLLHFVKESKQDESGMPNNRFLAERTGGTYSTLKVQPAELEDSGVYFCASSQGQGGNTIYFGEGSWLTVV.

The CDR3 nucleotides read TGTGCCAGCAGCCGCCTGACTAACTATGGCTACACCTTC. Translating gives CASSRLTNYGYTF. This chain links TRBV5-6 with TRBJ1-2; D is unresolved. V dropped 4 bases and J dropped 0 bases, with 7 bases sitting between them. The CDR3 extends over 13 amino acids. The V gene's germline CDR1 is SGHDT and CDR2 YYEEEE.

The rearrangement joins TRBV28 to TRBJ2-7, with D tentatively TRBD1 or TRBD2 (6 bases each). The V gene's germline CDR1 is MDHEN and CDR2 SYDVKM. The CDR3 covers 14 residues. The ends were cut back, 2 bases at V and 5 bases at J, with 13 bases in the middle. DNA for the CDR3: TGTGCCAGCAGTTTAGGGGGGCTTTGGGACGAGCAGTACTTC. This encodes CASSLGGLWDEQYF.

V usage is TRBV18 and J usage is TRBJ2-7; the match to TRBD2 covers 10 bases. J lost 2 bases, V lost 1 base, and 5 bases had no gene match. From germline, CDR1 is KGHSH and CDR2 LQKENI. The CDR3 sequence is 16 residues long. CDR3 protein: CASSPLAGGDTYEQYF. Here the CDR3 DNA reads TGTGCCAGCTCACCACTAGCGGGGGGTGACACCTACGAGCAGTACTTC.